These T cell receptor beta chains were read from a single sample in a study of T cell responses to AZD1222 COVID-19 vaccine. TCRdb's table, derived via immunoSEQ multiplex PCR, lists solely in-frame clones and lacks some. Of roughly 180,000 clones listed, around nine tenths are singletons. Specimen: peripheral blood, collected on day 0 of AZD1222 vaccination. These receptors all come from an adult in good health. The CDR3 runs from the conserved cysteine through the conserved F or W. The D gene is left open where the match is weak. For some rows the clone size is stated as once, few or many, or as a class when expanded; others skip it.

size,J,D,V,CDR3,DNA
.,TRBJ1-6,.,TRBV6-5,CASSSSGGYNSPLHF,TGTGCCAGCAGTTCAAGCGGGGGCTATAATTCACCCCTCCACTTT
.,TRBJ2-1,TRBD2,TRBV7-2,CASASGRGGNEQFF,TGTGCCAGCGCGTCGGGACGGGGGGGAAATGAGCAGTTCTTC
.,TRBJ2-1,.,TRBV2,CASSLVGKAYNEQFF,TGTGCCAGCAGTTTGGTAGGGAAAGCATACAATGAGCAGTTCTTC
.,TRBJ1-6,TRBD1,TRBV6-6,CASSPRGAGGNSPLHF,TGTGCCAGCAGCCCTCGTGGGGCAGGGGGAAATTCACCCCTCCACTTT
.,TRBJ2-7,TRBD2,TRBV6-5,CASSYVAGYEQYF,TGTGCCAGCAGTTACGTAGCGGGGTACGAGCAGTACTTC
.,TRBJ1-2,.,TRBV30,CAWSVGGNSNYGYTF,TGTGCCTGGAGTGTAGGTGGGAATTCTAACTATGGCTACACCTTC
.,TRBJ2-5,TRBD2,TRBV4-3,CASSPTAGVGETQYF,TGCGCCAGCAGCCCCACAGCGGGGGTGGGGGAGACCCAGTACTTC
.,TRBJ2-5,.,TRBV5-1,CASSPGGTYQETQYF,TGCGCCAGCAGCCCCGGAGGGACATACCAAGAGACCCAGTACTTC
.,TRBJ1-4,.,TRBV3-1/TRBV3-2,CASSQDPTIATNEKLFF,TGTGCCAGCAGCCAAGATCCTACGATAGCAACTAATGAAAAACTGTTTTTT
.,TRBJ2-3,TRBD2,TRBV2,CASSEGLAGGLPTDTQYF,TGTGCCAGCAGTGAAGGACTAGCGGGGGGGTTACCCACAGATACGCAGTATTTT
.,TRBJ1-1,.,TRBV5-1,CASSLSTNTEAFF,TGCGCCAGCAGCTTATCGACGAACACTGAAGCTTTCTTT
.,TRBJ1-1,TRBD1,TRBV3-1/TRBV3-2,CASSTGVNTEAFF,TGTGCCAGCAGCACAGGGGTGAACACTGAAGCTTTCTTT
few,TRBJ2-1,TRBD1,TRBV19,CASSNSPGTGFNNEQFF,TGTGCCAGTAGTAATTCTCCCGGGACAGGATTTAACAATGAGCAGTTCTTC
.,TRBJ2-3,TRBD1,TRBV6-4,CASSESLGQGTDTQYF,TGTGCCAGCAGTGAATCTCTGGGACAGGGCACAGATACGCAGTATTTT
.,TRBJ1-5,TRBD1,TRBV11-2,CASSLGGQGKVYSNQPQHF,TGTGCCAGCAGCTTAGGGGGACAGGGTAAAGTATATAGCAATCAGCCCCAGCATTTT
.,TRBJ2-7,TRBD1,TRBV7-2,CASSPRLEPGQGEFF,TGTGCCAGCAGCCCGCGTCTGGAACCGGGACAGGGGGAGTTCTTC
.,TRBJ2-7,TRBD2,TRBV3-1/TRBV3-2,CASSRYSGSSYEQYF,TGTGCCAGCAGTCGCTATAGCGGGAGCTCCTACGAGCAGTACTTC
.,TRBJ2-3,TRBD2,TRBV7-8,CASSLGTRGGIQDTQYF,TGTGCCAGCAGCTTAGGGACCCGGGGGGGCATTCAAGATACGCAGTATTTT
.,TRBJ1-1,.,TRBV10-3,CAISETQLEAFF,TGTGCCATCAGTGAGACCCAGTTAGAAGCTTTCTTT
.,TRBJ2-7,.,TRBV5-4,CASSSPSYEQYF,TGTGCCAGCAGTAGTCCCTCCTACGAGCAGTACTTC
.,TRBJ2-3,.,TRBV19,CASSIGLLSTDTQYF,TGTGCCAGTAGTATAGGGTTACTCAGCACAGATACGCAGTATTTT
once,TRBJ2-5,.,TRBV27,CASSPAAELETQYF,TGTGCCAGCAGTCCCGCGGCGGAGCTGGAGACCCAGTACTTC
.,TRBJ2-3,TRBD2,TRBV10-3,CAISVVGRGGQDTQYF,TGTGCCATCAGTGTGGTGGGTCGGGGGGGCCAAGATACGCAGTATTTT
.,TRBJ1-2,.,TRBV27,CASSLGRDIDGYTF,TGTGCCAGCAGTTTGGGCAGGGATATTGATGGCTACACCTTC
.,TRBJ1-1,.,TRBV14,CASRQQANTEAFF,TGTGCCAGCAGACAACAGGCGAACACTGAAGCTTTCTTT
.,TRBJ2-1,.,TRBV3-1/TRBV3-2,CASSQEDPGVNEQFF,TGTGCCAGCAGCCAAGAGGATCCAGGGGTCAATGAGCAGTTCTTC
.,TRBJ1-4,.,TRBV14,CASSQAPRGLREKLFF,TGTGCCAGCAGCCAAGCGCCGCGAGGTTTGAGGGAAAAACTGTTTTTT
once,TRBJ2-7,.,TRBV6-5,CASSSGDATYEQYF,TGTGCCAGCAGTTCGGGGGACGCTACTTACGAGCAGTACTTC
.,TRBJ2-7,.,TRBV18,CASSASYEQYF,TGTGCCAGCTCAGCCTCCTACGAGCAGTACTTC
.,TRBJ2-7,TRBD2,TRBV6-5,CASGGLAGGRYEQYF,TGTGCCAGCGGGGGACTAGCGGGGGGCCGCTACGAGCAGTACTTC
once,TRBJ1-2,.,TRBV10-3,CAISELWQVKRSHYGYTF,TGTGCCATCAGTGAGCTCTGGCAGGTTAAGAGGAGTCACTATGGCTACACCTTC
many,TRBJ1-6,TRBD1,TRBV3-1/TRBV3-2,CASSQNRDSYYNSPLHF,TGTGCCAGCAGCCAAAACCGGGACAGCTACTATAATTCACCCCTCCACTTT
once,TRBJ1-5,.,TRBV5-1,CASSQGGGNQPQHF,TGCGCCAGCAGCCAAGGGGGAGGCAATCAGCCCCAGCATTTT
.,TRBJ1-1,TRBD1,TRBV6-2/TRBV6-3,CASSSRTGGTEAFF,TGTGCCAGCAGTTCCCGGACAGGGGGCACTGAAGCTTTCTTT
.,TRBJ2-3,.,TRBV6-5,CASREGARTDTQYF,TGTGCCAGCAGGGAGGGGGCTCGAACAGATACGCAGTATTTT
.,TRBJ1-4,.,TRBV2,CASSEEGVFNEKLFF,TGTGCCAGCAGTGAAGAGGGGGTCTTCAATGAAAAACTGTTTTTT
.,TRBJ2-5,.,TRBV9,CASSVGAGGQKETQYF,TGTGCCAGCAGCGTAGGCGCGGGGGGACAGAAAGAGACCCAGTACTTC
.,TRBJ1-5,TRBD1,TRBV5-6,CASSWGQSNQPQHF,TGTGCCAGCAGCTGGGGACAGAGCAATCAGCCCCAGCATTTT
.,TRBJ2-1,.,TRBV9,CASSEGGSQYNEQFF,TGTGCCAGCAGCGAGGGGGGTTCTCAATACAATGAGCAGTTCTTC